Listed below are T cell receptor beta chains from one sample, sequenced in a study of cytomegalovirus exposure and HLA in healthy donors. Clones were sequenced by immunoSEQ multiplex PCR, and TCRdb holds only the in-frame ones, with some missing. This sample carries some 70,000 clones, around 88% of them seen once, and the ten largest clones take around 1.7%. Sequencing used PBMCs. These TCRs come from a woman in her late teens or twenties in good health and CMV-seronegative. Each CDR3 is given with its conserved first and last residue. D genes are given only for firm matches. The size field is filled for only some rows; it gives once, few, many or a size class.

V gene	D gene	J gene	clone size	CDR3 protein	CDR3 DNA
TRBV7-9	NA	TRBJ2-7	NA	CASSANPGRMVRSYEQYF	TGTGCCAGCAGCGCAAACCCGGGGAGGATGGTGAGATCCTACGAGCAGTACTTC
TRBV6-5	TRBD2	TRBJ2-3	NA	CASSGLAGKDTQYF	TGTGCCAGCAGCGGACTAGCGGGGAAAGATACGCAGTATTTT
TRBV30	NA	TRBJ2-1	NA	CAWTRTSTYNEQFF	TGTGCCTGGACGCGTACTAGCACCTACAATGAGCAGTTCTTC
TRBV7-2	NA	TRBJ2-2	NA	CASSLAGLTGELFF	TGTGCCAGCAGCTTAGCGGGACTCACCGGGGAGCTGTTTTTT
TRBV29-1	NA	TRBJ1-2	NA	CSVARGLGDHGYTF	TGCAGCGTTGCCCGAGGGCTAGGAGATCATGGCTACACCTTC
TRBV6-1	NA	TRBJ2-1	few	CASSAHRVGEQFF	TGTGCCAGCAGTGCTCACAGGGTCGGTGAGCAGTTCTTC
TRBV7-9	NA	TRBJ2-1	NA	CASSLDSLARNEQFF	TGTGCCAGCAGCTTAGATAGTCTAGCGAGGAATGAGCAGTTCTTC
TRBV9	NA	TRBJ2-1	NA	CASSPNAAYNEQFF	TGTGCCAGCAGCCCAAACGCTGCGTACAATGAGCAGTTCTTC
TRBV2	TRBD1	TRBJ1-5	NA	CASRDHRGHNQPQHF	TGTGCCAGCAGGGATCACAGGGGACACAATCAGCCCCAGCATTTT
TRBV25-1	TRBD1	TRBJ2-4	NA	CASSARQGAINIQYF	TGTGCCAGCAGTGCCCGACAGGGGGCCATAAACATTCAGTACTTC
TRBV2	NA	TRBJ2-3	NA	CASIRDTPRSDTQYF	TGTGCCAGCATTCGGGACACCCCTAGGTCAGATACGCAGTATTTT
TRBV5-3	TRBD1	TRBJ2-1	NA	CARTGQGYNEQFF	TGTGCCAGAACCGGACAGGGCTACAATGAGCAGTTCTTC
TRBV6-1	TRBD2	TRBJ2-1	NA	CASSAWSGGASENEQFF	TGTGCCAGCAGTGCGTGGAGCGGGGGGGCGTCCGAAAATGAGCAGTTCTTC
TRBV5-1	TRBD2	TRBJ2-3	NA	CASLPGLAGSTDTQYF	TGCGCCAGCCTCCCTGGACTAGCGGGGAGCACAGATACGCAGTATTTT
TRBV7-9	NA	TRBJ1-3	NA	CASSLARGNSGNTIYF	TGTGCCAGCAGCTTAGCCCGCGGCAACTCTGGAAACACCATATATTTT
TRBV4-3	TRBD2	TRBJ2-1	NA	CASSQDFSGGNNEQFF	TGCGCCAGCAGCCAAGATTTTAGCGGGGGAAACAATGAGCAGTTCTTC
TRBV5-8	TRBD2	TRBJ2-3	once	CASSYGTSGGPTDTQYF	TGTGCCAGCAGCTACGGGACTAGCGGGGGACCCACAGATACGCAGTATTTT
TRBV9	NA	TRBJ1-4	NA	CASSVGWGKLNEKLFF	TGTGCCAGCAGCGTAGGCTGGGGCAAACTCAATGAAAAACTGTTTTTT
TRBV30	NA	TRBJ2-7	NA	CASAGSYNGEQYF	TGTGCCTCCGCCGGGAGTTATAACGGCGAGCAGTACTTC
TRBV4-3	TRBD2	TRBJ2-1	once	CASSRQPGTSGYNEQFF	TGCGCCAGCAGCCGGCAGCCTGGGACTAGCGGATACAATGAGCAGTTCTTC
TRBV11-2	NA	TRBJ1-1	NA	CASSLAGGAEAFF	TGTGCCAGCAGCTTAGCCGGGGGGGCTGAAGCTTTCTTT
TRBV30	NA	TRBJ1-5	NA	CAWSVQGPRYNAQHF	TGTGCCTGGAGTGTACAGGGCCCCCGATATAACGCCCAGCATTTT
TRBV9	TRBD2	TRBJ2-7	NA	CASSVGASGAPYEQYF	TGTGCCAGCAGCGTAGGTGCTAGCGGGGCCCCCTACGAGCAGTACTTC
TRBV9	NA	TRBJ2-5	NA	CASSVGLAGTQETQYF	TGTGCCAGCAGCGTAGGCCTGGCGGGGACCCAAGAGACCCAGTACTTC
TRBV6-4	TRBD1	TRBJ2-7	NA	CASSPDRGHEQYF	TGTGCCAGCAGTCCAGACAGGGGGCACGAGCAGTACTTC
TRBV20-1	NA	TRBJ2-1	NA	CSAPNREQFF	TGCAGTGCACCTAATCGTGAGCAGTTCTTC
TRBV27	NA	TRBJ1-1	NA	CASSLRSGVGTEAFF	TGTGCCAGCAGTTTACGTTCAGGGGTTGGGACTGAAGCTTTCTTT
TRBV4-1	TRBD1	TRBJ1-3	NA	CASSQLWDRENTIYF	TGCGCCAGCAGCCAACTTTGGGACAGGGAAAACACCATATATTTT
TRBV11-1	NA	TRBJ1-5	few	CASSLQANQPQHF	TGTGCCAGCAGCTTGCAAGCCAATCAGCCCCAGCATTTT
TRBV15	NA	TRBJ2-3	NA	CATSRDGAGVADTQYF	TGTGCCACCAGCAGAGATGGTGCAGGGGTCGCGGATACGCAGTATTTT
TRBV27	NA	TRBJ2-6	NA	CASSPQLLGGGANVLTF	TGTGCCAGCAGTCCCCAGTTGTTGGGAGGTGGGGCCAACGTCCTGACTTTC
TRBV4-3	NA	TRBJ1-5	NA	CASSQDLFTGLDQPQHF	TGCGCCAGCAGCCAAGATTTGTTTACAGGTCTTGATCAGCCCCAGCATTTT
TRBV5-1	NA	TRBJ2-7	NA	CASSPGTQGGYEQYF	TGCGCCAGCAGTCCCGGGACTCAGGGGGGCTACGAGCAGTACTTC
TRBV29-1	NA	TRBJ1-4	NA	CSVWVTGSSREKLFF	TGCAGCGTTTGGGTCACAGGGTCTAGTCGGGAAAAACTGTTTTTT
TRBV5-1	TRBD2	TRBJ2-3	NA	CASSSGNRLAGEDTQYF	TGCGCCAGCAGCAGCGGCAACAGACTAGCGGGAGAAGATACGCAGTATTTT
TRBV5-5	NA	TRBJ1-1	NA	CASSHWVGAKVAEAFF	TGTGCCAGCAGCCACTGGGTAGGGGCGAAGGTAGCTGAAGCTTTCTTT